The following is a T cell receptor (beta chain) sequence with its context. TCRdb keeps only in-frame clones here, not all; method: immunoSEQ multiplex PCR. The sample includes about 130,000 clones, roughly 93% seen only once; the top ten take 6% to 7.5%. This sample was taken from a study of T cell responses to AZD1222 COVID-19 vaccine. The CDR3 loop spans 15 amino acids. The germline V gene encodes CDR1 MNHEY and CDR2 SVGAGI. V dropped 6 bases and J dropped 2 bases, with 15 bases sitting between them. This specimen consisted of peripheral blood, obtained 28 days after the second AZD1222 dose. The sequence came from an adult who received the AZD1222 COVID-19 vaccine. The V call is TRBV6-5, the J call TRBJ2-3; a weak D match, TRBD1 (7 bases). The CDR3 protein is CASRRDRGDTDTQYF. The CDR3 region has the DNA TGTGCCAGCAGGCGGGACAGAGGAGACACAGATACGCAGTATTTT.